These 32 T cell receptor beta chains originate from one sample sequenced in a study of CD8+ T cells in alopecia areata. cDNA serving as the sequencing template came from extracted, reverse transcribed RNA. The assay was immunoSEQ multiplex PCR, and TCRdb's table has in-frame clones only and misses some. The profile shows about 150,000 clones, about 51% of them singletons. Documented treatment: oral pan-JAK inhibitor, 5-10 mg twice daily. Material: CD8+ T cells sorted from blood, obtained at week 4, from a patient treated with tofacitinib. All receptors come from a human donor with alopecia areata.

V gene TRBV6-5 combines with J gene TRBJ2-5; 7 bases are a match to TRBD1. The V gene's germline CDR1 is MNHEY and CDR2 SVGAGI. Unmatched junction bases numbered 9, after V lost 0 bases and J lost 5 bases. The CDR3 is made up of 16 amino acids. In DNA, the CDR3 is TGTGCCAGCAGTTACTCGGTAGGGGGCGCGTGGGAGACCCAGTACTTC. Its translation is CASSYSVGGAWETQYF.

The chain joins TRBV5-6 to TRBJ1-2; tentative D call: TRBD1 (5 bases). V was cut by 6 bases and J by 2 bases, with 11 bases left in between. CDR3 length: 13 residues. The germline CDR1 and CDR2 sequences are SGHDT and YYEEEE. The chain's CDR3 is CASTQGRNYGYTF. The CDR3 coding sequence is TGTGCCAGCACCCAGGGCCGCAACTATGGCTACACCTTC.

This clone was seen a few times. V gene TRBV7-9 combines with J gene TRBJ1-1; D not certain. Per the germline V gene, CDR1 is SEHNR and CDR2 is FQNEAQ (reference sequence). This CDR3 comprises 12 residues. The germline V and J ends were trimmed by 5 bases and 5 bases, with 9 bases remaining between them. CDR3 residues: CASSLPGTEAFF. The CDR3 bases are TGTGCCAGCAGCCTACCGGGGACTGAAGCTTTCTTT.

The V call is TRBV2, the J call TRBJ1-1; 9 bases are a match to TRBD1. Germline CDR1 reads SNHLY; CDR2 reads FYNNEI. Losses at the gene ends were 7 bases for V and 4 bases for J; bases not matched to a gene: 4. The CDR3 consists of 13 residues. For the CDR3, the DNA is TGTGCCAGCACCGGGACAGGGCTCACTGAAGCTTTCTTT. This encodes CASTGTGLTEAFF.

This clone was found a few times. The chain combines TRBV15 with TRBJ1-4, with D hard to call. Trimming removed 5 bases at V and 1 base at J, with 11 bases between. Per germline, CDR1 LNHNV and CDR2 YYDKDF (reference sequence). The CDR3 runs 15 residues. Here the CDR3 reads CATSRSGLTNEKLFF. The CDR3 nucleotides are TGTGCCACCAGCCGATCTGGGTTAACTAATGAAAAACTGTTTTTT.

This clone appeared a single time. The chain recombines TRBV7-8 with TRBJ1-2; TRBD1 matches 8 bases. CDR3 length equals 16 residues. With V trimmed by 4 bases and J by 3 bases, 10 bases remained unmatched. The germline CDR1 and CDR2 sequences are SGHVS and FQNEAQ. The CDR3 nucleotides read TGTGCCAGCAGCTCGGACAGGGAAGCCGACCACTATGGCTACACCTTC. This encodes CASSSDREADHYGYTF.

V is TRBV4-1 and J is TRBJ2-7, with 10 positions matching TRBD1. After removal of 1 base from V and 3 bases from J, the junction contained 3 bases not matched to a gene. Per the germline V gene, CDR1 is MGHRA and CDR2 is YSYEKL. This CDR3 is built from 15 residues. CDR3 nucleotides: TGCGCCAGCAGCCAAGGGACAGGGGGTCACTACGAGCAGTACTTC. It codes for CASSQGTGGHYEQYF.

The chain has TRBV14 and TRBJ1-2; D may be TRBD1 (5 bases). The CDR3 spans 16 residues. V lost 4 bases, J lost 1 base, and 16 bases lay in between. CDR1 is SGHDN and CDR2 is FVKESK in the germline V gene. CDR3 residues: CASSPSEDTFNYGYTF. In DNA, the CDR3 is TGTGCCAGCAGCCCAAGTGAGGACACATTTAACTATGGCTACACCTTC.

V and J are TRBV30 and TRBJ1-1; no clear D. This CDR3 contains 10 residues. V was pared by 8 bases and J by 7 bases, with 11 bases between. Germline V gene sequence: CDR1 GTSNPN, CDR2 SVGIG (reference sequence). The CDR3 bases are TGTGCCGCAGCAACGGGTGAAGCTTTCTTT. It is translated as CAAATGEAFF.

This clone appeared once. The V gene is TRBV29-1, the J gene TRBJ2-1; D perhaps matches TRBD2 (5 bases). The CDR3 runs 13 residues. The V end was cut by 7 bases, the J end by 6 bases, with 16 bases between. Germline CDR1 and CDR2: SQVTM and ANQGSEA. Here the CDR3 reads CSAEGGKINEQFF. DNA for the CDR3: TGCAGCGCCGAGGGTGGGAAGATCAATGAGCAGTTCTTC.

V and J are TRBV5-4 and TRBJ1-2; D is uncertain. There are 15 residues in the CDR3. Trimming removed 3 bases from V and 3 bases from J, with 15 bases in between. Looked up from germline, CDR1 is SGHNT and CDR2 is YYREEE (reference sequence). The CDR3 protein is CASSSRTGGYYGYTF. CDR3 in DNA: TGTGCCAGCAGCTCCCGGACCGGTGGTTACTATGGCTACACCTTC.

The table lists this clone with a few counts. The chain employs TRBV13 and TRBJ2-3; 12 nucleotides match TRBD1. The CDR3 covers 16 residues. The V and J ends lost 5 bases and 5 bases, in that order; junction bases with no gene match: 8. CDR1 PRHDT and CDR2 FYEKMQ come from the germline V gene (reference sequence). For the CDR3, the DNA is TGTGCCAGCAGCCTAGTGGGACAGGGGGCGGAAGATACGCAGTATTTT. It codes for CASSLVGQGAEDTQYF. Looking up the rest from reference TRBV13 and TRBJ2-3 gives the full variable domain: AAGVIQSPRHLIKEKRETATLKCYPIPRHDTVYWYQQGPGQDPQFLISFYEKMQSDKGSIPDRFSAQQFSDYHSELNMSSLELGDSALYFCASSLVGQGAEDTQYFGPGTRLTVL.

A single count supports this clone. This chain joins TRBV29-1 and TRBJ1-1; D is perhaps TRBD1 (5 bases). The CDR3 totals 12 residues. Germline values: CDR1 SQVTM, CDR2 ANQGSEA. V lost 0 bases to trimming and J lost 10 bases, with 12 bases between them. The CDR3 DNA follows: TGCAGCGTTGAAGATCATCGGGGCAGAGCTTTCTTT. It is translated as CSVEDHRGRAFF.

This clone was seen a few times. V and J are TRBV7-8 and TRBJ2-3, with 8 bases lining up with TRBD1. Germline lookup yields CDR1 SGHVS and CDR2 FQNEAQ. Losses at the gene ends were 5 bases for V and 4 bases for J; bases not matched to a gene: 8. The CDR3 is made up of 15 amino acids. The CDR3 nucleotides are TGTGCCAGCAGCGAGGGACAGGCGGCCGCAGATACGCAGTATTTT. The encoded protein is CASSEGQAAADTQYF.

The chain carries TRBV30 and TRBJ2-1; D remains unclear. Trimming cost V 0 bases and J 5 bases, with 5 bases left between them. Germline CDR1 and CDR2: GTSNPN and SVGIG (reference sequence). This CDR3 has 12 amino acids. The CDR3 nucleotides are TGTGCCTGGAGTGTACTCCACAATGAGCAGTTCTTC. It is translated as CAWSVLHNEQFF.

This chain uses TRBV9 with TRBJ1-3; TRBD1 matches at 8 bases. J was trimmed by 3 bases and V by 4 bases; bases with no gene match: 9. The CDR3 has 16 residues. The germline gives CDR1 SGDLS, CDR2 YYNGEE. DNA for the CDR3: TGTGCCAGCAGCCAAACACCGGACAGGGTTGGAAACACCATATATTTT. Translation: CASSQTPDRVGNTIYF. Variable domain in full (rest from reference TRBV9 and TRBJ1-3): DSGVTQTPKHLITATGQRVTLRCSPRSGDLSVYWYQQSLDQGLQFLIQYYNGEERAKGNILERFSAQQFPDLHSELNLSSLELGDSALYFCASSQTPDRVGNTIYFGEGSWLTVV.

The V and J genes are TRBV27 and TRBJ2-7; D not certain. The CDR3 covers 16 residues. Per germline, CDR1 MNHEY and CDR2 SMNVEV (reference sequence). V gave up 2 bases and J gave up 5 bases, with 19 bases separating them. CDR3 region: CASSLIGSLGVNEQYF. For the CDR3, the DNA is TGTGCCAGCAGTTTAATCGGGTCCCTAGGTGTCAACGAGCAGTACTTC.

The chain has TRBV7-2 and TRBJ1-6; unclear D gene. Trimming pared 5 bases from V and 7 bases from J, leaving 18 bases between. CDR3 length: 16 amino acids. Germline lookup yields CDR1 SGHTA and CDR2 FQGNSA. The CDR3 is CASSPALIARNSPLHF. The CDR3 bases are TGTGCCAGCAGCCCCGCCTTGATTGCGAGGAATTCACCCCTCCACTTT.

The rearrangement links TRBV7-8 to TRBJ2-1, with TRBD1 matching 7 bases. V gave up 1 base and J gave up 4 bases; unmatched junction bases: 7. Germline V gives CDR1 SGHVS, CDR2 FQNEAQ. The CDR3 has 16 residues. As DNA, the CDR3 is TGTGCCAGCAGCTTAGTCCCCGGGACAGCATACAATGAGCAGTTCTTC. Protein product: CASSLVPGTAYNEQFF.

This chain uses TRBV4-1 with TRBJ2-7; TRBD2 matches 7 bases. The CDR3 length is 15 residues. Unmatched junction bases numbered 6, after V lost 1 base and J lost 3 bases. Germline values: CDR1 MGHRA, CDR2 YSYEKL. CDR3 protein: CASSQAGEGNYEQYF. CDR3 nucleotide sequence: TGCGCCAGCAGCCAAGCGGGGGAGGGTAACTACGAGCAGTACTTC.

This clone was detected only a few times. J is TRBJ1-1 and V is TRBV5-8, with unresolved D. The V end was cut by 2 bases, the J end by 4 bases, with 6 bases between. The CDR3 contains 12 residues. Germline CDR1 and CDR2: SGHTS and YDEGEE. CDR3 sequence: CASSLVPTEAFF. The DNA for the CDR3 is TGTGCCAGCAGCTTAGTTCCCACTGAAGCTTTCTTT.

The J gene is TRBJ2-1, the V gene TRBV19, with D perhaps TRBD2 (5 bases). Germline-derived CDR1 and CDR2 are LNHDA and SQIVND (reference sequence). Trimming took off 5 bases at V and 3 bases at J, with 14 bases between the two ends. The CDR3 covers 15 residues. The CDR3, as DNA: TGTGCCAGTAGTCCACTTCACGGGAACTACAATGAGCAGTTCTTC. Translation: CASSPLHGNYNEQFF.

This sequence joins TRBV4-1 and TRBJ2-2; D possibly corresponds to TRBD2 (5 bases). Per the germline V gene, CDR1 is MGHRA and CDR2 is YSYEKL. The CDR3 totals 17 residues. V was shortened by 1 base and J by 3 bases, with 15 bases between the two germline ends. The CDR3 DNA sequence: TGCGCCAGCAGCCAAGTTCGCGCGGGTGTCCACACCGGGGAGCTGTTTTTT. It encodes CASSQVRAGVHTGELFF.

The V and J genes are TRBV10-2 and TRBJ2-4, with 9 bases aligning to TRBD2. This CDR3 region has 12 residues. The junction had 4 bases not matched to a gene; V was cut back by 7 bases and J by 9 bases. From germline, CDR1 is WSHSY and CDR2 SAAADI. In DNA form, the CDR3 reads TGCGCCAGCATGGCTAGCGGGGCCATTCAGTACTTC. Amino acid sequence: CASMASGAIQYF.

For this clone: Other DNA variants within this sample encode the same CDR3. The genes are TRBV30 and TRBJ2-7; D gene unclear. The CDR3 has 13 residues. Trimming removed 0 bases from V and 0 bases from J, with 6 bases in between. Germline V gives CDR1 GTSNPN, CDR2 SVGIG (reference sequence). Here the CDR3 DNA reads TGTGCCTGGAGTGTAGGCAGCTCCTACGAGCAGTACTTC. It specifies CAWSVGSSYEQYF.

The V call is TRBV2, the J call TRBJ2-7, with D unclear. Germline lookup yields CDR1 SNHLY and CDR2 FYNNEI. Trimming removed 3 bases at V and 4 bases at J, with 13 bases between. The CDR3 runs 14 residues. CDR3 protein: CASSEGLFSYEQYF. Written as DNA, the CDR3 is TGTGCCAGCAGTGAGGGCCTTTTCTCATACGAGCAGTACTTC.

CDR3 region: CASTRTGSSREQFF. CDR3 nucleotide sequence: TGTGCCAGCACCCGGACAGGCAGTTCACGGGAGCAGTTCTTC. V gene TRBV2 combines with J gene TRBJ2-1; 7 positions agree with TRBD1. CDR1 is SNHLY and CDR2 is FYNNEI in the germline V gene. The CDR3 length is 14 residues. V was clipped by 7 bases and J by 10 bases; unmatched bases: 13.

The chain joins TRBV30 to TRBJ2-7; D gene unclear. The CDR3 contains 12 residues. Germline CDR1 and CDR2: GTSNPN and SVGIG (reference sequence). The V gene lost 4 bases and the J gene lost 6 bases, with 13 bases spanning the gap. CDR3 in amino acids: CAWNPFGLEQYF. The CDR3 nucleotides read TGTGCCTGGAACCCCTTCGGGCTCGAGCAGTACTTC.

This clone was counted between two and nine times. CDR3: CASTQRVRDTEAFF. Here the CDR3 DNA reads TGTGCCAGCACCCAGAGAGTTAGGGACACTGAAGCTTTCTTT. This sequence joins TRBV7-9 and TRBJ1-1; D gene unclear. Trimming took off 7 bases at V and 3 bases at J, with 15 bases between the two ends. The CDR3 is 14 residues long. The V gene's germline CDR1 is SEHNR and CDR2 FQNEAQ (reference sequence).

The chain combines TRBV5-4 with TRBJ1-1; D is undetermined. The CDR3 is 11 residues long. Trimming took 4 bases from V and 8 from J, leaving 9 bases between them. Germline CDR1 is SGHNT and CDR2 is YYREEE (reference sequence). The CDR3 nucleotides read TGTGCCAGCAGCCGGGGAACAGAAGCTTTCTTT. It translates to CASSRGTEAFF.

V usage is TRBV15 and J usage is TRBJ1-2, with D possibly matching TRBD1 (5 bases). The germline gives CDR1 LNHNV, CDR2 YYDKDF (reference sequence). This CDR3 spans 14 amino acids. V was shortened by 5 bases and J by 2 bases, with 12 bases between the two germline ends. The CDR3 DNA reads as TGTGCCACCAGCCCGGGGGGTGAGAACTATGGCTACACCTTC. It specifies CATSPGGENYGYTF. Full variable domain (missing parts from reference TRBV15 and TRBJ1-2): DAMVIQNPRYQVTQFGKPVTLSCSQTLNHNVMYWYQQKSSQAPKLLFHYYDKDFNNEADTPDNFQSRRPNTSFCFLDIRSPGLGDTAMYLCATSPGGENYGYTFGSGTRLTVV.

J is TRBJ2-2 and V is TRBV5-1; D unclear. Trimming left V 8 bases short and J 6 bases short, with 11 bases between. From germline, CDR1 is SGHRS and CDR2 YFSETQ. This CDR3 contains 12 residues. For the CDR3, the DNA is TGCGCCAGTCGATCCGGCCCCGGGGAGCTGTTTTTT. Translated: CASRSGPGELFF.